This T cell receptor (beta chain) is drawn from a study of T cells in Graves' hyperthyroidism and ophthalmopathy. V lost 6 bases to trimming and J lost 3 bases, with 6 bases between them. Looked up from germline, CDR1 is KGHDR and CDR2 is SFDVKD. CDR3 size: 12 residues. This clonotype came up many times. Amplification yielded TCR beta CDR3 regions, with RNA transcripts as the source. The study used the HTBI primer set for a first-round RT-PCR of the TCR CDR3. From the multiplex PCR reads, TCRdb called clonotypes with MiXCR, one entry per CDR3 protein. The sample shows a few hundred thousand distinct CDR3 sequences, roughly 15% of them seen only once.

This receptor was obtained from a woman aged 60 to 75 with Graves' ophthalmopathy. The specimen sequenced was blood. This chain connects TRBV24-1 to TRBJ2-3; D is ambiguous. The CDR3 is CATSTATDTQYF. CDR3 DNA sequence: TGTGCCACCAGTACAGCGACAGATACGCAGTATTTT.